This T cell receptor beta chain was sequenced in a study of T-cell memory formation after mild COVID-19. Study-level points and caveats: The CD4+ clones that contracted clustered mainly within CM and EM, and the CD8+ clones concentrated in EMRA.

TCRdb analysed the 5' RACE reads with MiXCR anew, one entry per CDR3 protein. The data hold approximately 240,000 distinct CDR3 sequences, with about 16% observed a single time. In regard to this clonotype: What it binds is not known.

The germline gives CDR1 KGHSH, CDR2 LQKENI. The CDR3 loop spans 12 amino acids. The V end lost 10 bases, the J end lost 8 bases, and 12 bases lay between the germline ends. The sequence was collected from a man aged 18 to 30 who had mild COVID-19 (a few samples of this study predate the infection). Cell type and time point are not known. The chain carries TRBV18 and TRBJ1-6; maybe TRBD1 (6 bases). The sample consisted of PBMCs or a T cell subset sorted from them (not recorded which). The CDR3 region has the DNA TGTGCCACCAGGGGTTGGGATTCACCCCTCCACTTT. Translation: CATRGWDSPLHF. Using reference TRBV18 and TRBJ1-6 for the parts outside the CDR3, the full variable domain is NAGVMQNPRHLVRRRGQEARLRCSPMKGHSHVYWYRQLPEEGLKFMVYLQKENIIDESGMPKERFSAEFPKEGPSILRIQQVVRGDSAAYFCATRGWDSPLHFGNGTRLTVT.